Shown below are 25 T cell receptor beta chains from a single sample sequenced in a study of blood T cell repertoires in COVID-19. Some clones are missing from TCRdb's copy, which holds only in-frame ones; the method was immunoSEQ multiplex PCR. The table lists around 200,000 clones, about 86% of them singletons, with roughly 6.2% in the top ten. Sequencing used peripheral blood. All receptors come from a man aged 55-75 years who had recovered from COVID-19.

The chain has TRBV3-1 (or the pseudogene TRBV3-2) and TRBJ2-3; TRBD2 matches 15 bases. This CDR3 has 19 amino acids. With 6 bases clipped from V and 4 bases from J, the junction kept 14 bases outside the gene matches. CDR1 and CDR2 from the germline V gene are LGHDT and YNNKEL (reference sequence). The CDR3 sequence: CASSLTGLAGGTGADTQYF. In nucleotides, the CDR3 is TGTGCCAGCAGTCTCACGGGACTAGCGGGGGGAACGGGGGCAGATACGCAGTATTTT.

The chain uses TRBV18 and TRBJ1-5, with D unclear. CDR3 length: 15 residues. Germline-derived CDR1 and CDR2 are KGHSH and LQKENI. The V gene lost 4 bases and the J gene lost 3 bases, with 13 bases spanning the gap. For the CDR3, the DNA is TGTGCCAGCTCACAACTACACGAATTCAATCAGCCCCAGCATTTT. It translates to CASSQLHEFNQPQHF.

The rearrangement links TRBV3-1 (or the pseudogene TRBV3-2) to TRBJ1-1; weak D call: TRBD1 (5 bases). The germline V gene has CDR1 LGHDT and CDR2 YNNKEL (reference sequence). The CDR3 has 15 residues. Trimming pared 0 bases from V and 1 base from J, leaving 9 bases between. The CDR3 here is CASSQDGQGNTEAFF. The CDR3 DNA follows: TGTGCCAGCAGCCAAGACGGGCAGGGGAACACTGAAGCTTTCTTT.

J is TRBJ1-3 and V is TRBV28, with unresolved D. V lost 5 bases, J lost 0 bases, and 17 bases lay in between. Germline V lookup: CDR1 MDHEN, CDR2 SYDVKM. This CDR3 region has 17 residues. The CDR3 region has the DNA TGTGCCAGCAGTGTCACCTTTGGGCAGGTCTCTGGAAACACCATATATTTT. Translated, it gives CASSVTFGQVSGNTIYF.

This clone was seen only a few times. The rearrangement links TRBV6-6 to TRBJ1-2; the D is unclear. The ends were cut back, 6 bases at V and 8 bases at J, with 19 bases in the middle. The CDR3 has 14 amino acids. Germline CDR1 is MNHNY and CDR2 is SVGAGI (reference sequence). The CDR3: CASSPTGGPGGYTF. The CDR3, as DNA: TGTGCCAGCAGCCCTACGGGAGGCCCGGGAGGCTACACCTTC.

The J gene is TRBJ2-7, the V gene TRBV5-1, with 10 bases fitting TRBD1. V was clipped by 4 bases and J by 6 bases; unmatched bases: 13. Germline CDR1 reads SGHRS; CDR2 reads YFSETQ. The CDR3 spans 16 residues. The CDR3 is CASSPFPGTGAGEQYF. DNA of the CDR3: TGCGCCAGCAGCCCTTTCCCCGGGACAGGGGCAGGCGAGCAGTACTTC. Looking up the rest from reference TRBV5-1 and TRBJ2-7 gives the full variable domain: KAGVTQTPRYLIKTRGQQVTLSCSPISGHRSVSWYQQTPGQGLQFLFEYFSETQRNKGNFPGRFSGRQFSNSRSEMNVSTLELGDSALYLCASSPFPGTGAGEQYFGPGTRLTVT.

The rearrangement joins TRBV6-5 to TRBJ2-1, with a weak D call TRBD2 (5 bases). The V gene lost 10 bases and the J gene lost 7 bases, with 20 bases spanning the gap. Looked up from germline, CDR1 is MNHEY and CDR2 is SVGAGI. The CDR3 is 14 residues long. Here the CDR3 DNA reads TGTGCCACCATCGAACCCGGGAAGGGAAATGAGCAGTTCTTC. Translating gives CATIEPGKGNEQFF.

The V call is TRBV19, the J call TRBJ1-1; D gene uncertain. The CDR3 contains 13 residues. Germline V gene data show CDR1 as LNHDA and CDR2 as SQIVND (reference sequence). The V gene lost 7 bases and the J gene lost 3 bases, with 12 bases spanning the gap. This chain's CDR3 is CASISEFDTEAFF. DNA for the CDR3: TGTGCCAGTATATCGGAGTTTGACACTGAAGCTTTCTTT.

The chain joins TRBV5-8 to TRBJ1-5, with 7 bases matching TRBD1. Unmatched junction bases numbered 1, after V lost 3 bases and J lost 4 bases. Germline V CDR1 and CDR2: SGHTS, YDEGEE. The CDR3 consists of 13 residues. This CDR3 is CASSWGQNQPQHF. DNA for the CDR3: TGTGCCAGCAGCTGGGGACAGAATCAGCCCCAGCATTTT.

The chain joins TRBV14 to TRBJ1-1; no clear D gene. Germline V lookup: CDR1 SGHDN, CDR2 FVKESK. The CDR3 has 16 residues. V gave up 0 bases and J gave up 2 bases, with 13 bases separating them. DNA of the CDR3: TGTGCCAGCAGCCAAGAAGGACCGGAGGAAAACACTGAAGCTTTCTTT. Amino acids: CASSQEGPEENTEAFF.

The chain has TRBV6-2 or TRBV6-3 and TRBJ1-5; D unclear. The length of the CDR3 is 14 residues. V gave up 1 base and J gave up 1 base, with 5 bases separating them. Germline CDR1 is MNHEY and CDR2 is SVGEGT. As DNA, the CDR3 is TGTGCCAGCAGTTACTTCGGGAGCAATCAGCCCCAGCATTTT. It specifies CASSYFGSNQPQHF.

This chain's CDR3 is CAWSLGGLMLEKLFF. In nucleotides, the CDR3 is TGTGCCTGGAGTCTGGGGGGGCTGATGTTGGAAAAACTGTTTTTT. The J gene is TRBJ1-4, the V gene TRBV30, with D perhaps matching TRBD1 (6 bases). CDR3 length equals 15 residues. Per germline, CDR1 GTSNPN and CDR2 SVGIG (reference sequence). V was trimmed by 2 bases and J by 8 bases, leaving 18 bases between them.

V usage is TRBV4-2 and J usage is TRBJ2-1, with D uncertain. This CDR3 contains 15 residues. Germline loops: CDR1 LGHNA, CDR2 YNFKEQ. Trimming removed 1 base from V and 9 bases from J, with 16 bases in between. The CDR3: CASSQASVGSSEQFF. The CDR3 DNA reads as TGTGCCAGCAGCCAAGCTTCGGTTGGTAGCTCTGAGCAGTTCTTC.

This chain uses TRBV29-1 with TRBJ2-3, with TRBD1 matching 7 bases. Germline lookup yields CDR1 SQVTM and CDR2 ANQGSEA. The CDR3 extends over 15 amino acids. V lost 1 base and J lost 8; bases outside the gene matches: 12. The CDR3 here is CSVEALDRLRVTQYF. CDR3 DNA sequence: TGCAGCGTTGAAGCCCTGGACAGGTTGAGGGTTACGCAGTATTTT.

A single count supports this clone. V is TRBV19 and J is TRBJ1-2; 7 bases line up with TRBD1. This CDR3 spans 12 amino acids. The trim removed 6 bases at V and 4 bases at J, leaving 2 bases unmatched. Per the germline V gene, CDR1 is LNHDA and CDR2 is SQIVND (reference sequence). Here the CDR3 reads CASSDRVYGYTF. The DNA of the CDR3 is TGTGCCAGTAGCGACAGGGTCTATGGCTACACCTTC.

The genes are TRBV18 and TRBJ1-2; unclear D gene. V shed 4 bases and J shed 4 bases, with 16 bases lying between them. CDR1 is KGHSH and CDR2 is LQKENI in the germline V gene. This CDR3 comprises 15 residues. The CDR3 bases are TGTGCCAGCTCACTCTCGTCTGGGCTTCGCTATGGCTACACCTTC. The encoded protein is CASSLSSGLRYGYTF. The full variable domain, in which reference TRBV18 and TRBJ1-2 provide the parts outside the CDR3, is NAGVMQNPRHLVRRRGQEARLRCSPMKGHSHVYWYRQLPEEGLKFMVYLQKENIIDESGMPKERFSAEFPKEGPSILRIQQVVRGDSAAYFCASSLSSGLRYGYTFGSGTRLTVV.

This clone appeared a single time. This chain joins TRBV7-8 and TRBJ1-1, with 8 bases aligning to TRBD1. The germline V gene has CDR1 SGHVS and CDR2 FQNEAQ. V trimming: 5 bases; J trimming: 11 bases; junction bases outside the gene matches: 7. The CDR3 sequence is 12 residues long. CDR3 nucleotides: TGTGCCAGCAGCCCTGGACAGGGACAGGCTTTCTTT. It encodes CASSPGQGQAFF.

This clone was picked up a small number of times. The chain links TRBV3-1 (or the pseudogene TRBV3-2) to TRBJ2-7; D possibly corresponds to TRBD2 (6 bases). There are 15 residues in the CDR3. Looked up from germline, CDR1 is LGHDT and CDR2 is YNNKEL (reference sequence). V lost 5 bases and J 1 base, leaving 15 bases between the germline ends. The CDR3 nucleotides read TGTGCCAGCAGCTGGCCCGGGACTCCTTCCTACGAGCAGTACTTC. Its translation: CASSWPGTPSYEQYF.

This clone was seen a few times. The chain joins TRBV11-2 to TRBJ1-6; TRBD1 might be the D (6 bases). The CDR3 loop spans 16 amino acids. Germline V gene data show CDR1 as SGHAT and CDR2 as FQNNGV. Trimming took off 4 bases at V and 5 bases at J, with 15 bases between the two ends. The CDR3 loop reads CASSWGGKGDNSPLHF. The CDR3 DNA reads TGTGCCAGCAGCTGGGGGGGGAAGGGGGATAATTCACCCCTCCACTTT.

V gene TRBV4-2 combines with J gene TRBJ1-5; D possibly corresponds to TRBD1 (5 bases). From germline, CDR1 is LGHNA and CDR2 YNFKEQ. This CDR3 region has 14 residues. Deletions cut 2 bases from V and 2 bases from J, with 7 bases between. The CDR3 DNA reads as TGTGCCAGCAGCCAATCACAGGGCAATCAGCCCCAGCATTTT. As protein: CASSQSQGNQPQHF.

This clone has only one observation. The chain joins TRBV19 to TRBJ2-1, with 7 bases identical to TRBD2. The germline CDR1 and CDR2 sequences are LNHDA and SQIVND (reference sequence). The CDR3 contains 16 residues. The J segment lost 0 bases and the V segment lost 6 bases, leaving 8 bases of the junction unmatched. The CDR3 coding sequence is TGTGCCAGTAGGCCTCTAGCGGAAAGCTCCTACAATGAGCAGTTCTTC. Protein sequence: CASRPLAESSYNEQFF.

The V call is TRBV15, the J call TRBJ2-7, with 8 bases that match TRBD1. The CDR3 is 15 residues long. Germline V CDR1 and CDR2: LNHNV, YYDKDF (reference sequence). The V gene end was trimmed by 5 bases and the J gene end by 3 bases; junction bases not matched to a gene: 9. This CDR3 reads CATSEGGQGLYEQYF. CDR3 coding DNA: TGTGCCACCAGCGAGGGAGGACAGGGACTCTACGAGCAGTACTTC. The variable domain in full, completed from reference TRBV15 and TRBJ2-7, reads DAMVIQNPRYQVTQFGKPVTLSCSQTLNHNVMYWYQQKSSQAPKLLFHYYDKDFNNEADTPDNFQSRRPNTSFCFLDIRSPGLGDTAMYLCATSEGGQGLYEQYFGPGTRLTVT.

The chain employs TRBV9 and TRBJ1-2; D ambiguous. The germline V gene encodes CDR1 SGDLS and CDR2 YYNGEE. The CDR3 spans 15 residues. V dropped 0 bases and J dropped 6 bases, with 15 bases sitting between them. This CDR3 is CASSVAARRGDGYTF. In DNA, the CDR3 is TGTGCCAGCAGCGTAGCGGCAAGGCGCGGGGATGGCTACACCTTC.

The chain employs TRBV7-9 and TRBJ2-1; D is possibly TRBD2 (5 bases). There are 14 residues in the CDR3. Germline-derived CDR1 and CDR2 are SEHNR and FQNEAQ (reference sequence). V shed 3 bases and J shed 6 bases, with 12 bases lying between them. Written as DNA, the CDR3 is TGTGCCAGCAGCTTGAGGGAGTTAAGCAATGAGCAGTTCTTC. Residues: CASSLRELSNEQFF.

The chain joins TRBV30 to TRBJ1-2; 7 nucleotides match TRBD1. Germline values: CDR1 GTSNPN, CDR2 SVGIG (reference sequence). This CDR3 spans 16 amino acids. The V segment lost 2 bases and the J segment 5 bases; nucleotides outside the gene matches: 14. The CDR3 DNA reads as TGTGCCTGGAGTCCCGGGACAGTCACGCCTCTGTATGGCTACACCTTC. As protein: CAWSPGTVTPLYGYTF.